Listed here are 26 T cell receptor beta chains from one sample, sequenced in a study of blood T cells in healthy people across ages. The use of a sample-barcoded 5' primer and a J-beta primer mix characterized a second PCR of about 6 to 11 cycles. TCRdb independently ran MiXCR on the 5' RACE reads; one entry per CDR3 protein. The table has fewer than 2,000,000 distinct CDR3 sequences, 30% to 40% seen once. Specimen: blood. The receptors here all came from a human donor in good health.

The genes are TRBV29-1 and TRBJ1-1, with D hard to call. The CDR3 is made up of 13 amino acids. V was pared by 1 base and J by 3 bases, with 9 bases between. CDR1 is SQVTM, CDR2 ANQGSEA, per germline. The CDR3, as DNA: TGCAGCGTTGAAGTATTATTAGACACTGAAGCTTTCTTT. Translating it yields CSVEVLLDTEAFF.

The chain's CDR3 is CASGMRSRTDTQYF. The CDR3 coding sequence is TGTGCCAGCGGGATGAGGAGTAGGACAGATACGCAGTATTTT. The J gene is TRBJ2-3, the V gene TRBV6-5; D unclear. CDR1 is MNHEY and CDR2 is SVGAGI in the germline V gene. V shed 8 bases and J shed 3 bases, with 15 bases lying between them. This CDR3 has 14 residues.

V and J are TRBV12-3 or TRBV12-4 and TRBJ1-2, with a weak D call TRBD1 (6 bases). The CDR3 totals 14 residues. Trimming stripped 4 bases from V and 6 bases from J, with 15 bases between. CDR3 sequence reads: CASSSTGGGNGYTF. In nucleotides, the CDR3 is TGTGCCAGCAGTTCAACGGGGGGGGGCAATGGCTACACCTTC.

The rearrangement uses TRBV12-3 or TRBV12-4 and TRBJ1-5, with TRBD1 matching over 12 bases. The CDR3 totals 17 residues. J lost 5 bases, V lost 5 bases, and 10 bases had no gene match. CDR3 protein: CASSPRDRGPLYQPQHF. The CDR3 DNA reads TGTGCCAGCAGTCCACGGGACAGGGGGCCACTCTATCAGCCCCAGCATTTT.

Here the CDR3 reads CASTLDPVVDEQYF. The CDR3 DNA follows: TGTGCCAGCACCCTAGACCCGGTGGTAGACGAGCAGTACTTC. The chain couples TRBV12-3 or TRBV12-4 to TRBJ2-7; D remains unclear. The CDR3 totals 14 residues. Trimming left V 7 bases short and J 5 bases short, with 18 bases between.

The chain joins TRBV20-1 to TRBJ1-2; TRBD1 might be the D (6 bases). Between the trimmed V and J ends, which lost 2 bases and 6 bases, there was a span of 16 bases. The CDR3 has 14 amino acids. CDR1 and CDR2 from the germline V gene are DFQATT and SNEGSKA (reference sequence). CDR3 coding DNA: TGCAGTGCTAGACCCACAGGGACCCTCGATGGCTACACCTTC. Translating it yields CSARPTGTLDGYTF.

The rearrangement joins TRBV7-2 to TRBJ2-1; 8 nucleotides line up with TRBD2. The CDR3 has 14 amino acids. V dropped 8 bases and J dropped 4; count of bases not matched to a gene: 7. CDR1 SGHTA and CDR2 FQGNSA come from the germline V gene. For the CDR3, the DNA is TGTGCCAGCGGGAAGACTAGCGATTACAATGAGCAGTTCTTC. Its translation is CASGKTSDYNEQFF.

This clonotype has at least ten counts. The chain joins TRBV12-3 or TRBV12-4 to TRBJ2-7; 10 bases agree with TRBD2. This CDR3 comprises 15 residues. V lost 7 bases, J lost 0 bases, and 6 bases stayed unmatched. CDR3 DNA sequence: TGTGCCAGCACCATTAGCGGGGGGACCTCCTACGAGCAGTACTTC. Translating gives CASTISGGTSYEQYF.

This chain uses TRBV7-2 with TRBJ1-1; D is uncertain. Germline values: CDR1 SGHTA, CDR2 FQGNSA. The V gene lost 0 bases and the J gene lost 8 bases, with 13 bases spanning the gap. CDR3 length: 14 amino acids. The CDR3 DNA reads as TGTGCCAGCAGCTTAGCGTCTGGGGTGGGGGAAGCTTTCTTT. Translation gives CASSLASGVGEAFF.

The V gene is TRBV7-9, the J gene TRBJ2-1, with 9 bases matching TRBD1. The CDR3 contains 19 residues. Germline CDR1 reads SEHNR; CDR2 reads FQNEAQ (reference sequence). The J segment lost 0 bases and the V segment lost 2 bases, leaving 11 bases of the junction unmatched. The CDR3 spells CASSLRGTGHPSSYNEQFF. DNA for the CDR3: TGTGCCAGCAGCTTAAGGGGGACAGGGCATCCGAGCTCCTACAATGAGCAGTTCTTC.

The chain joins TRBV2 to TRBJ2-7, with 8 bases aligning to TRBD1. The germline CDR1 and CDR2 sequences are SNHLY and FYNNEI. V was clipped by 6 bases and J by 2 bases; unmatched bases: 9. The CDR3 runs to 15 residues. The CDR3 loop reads CASSPGRTGPYEQYF. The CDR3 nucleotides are TGTGCCAGCAGCCCGGGGAGGACAGGGCCCTACGAGCAGTACTTC.

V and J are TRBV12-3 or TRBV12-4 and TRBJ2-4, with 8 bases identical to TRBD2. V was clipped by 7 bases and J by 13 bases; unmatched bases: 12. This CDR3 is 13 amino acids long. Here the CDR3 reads CASKEQRGSEQYF. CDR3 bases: TGTGCCAGCAAAGAACAGCGGGGGAGTGAGCAGTACTTC.

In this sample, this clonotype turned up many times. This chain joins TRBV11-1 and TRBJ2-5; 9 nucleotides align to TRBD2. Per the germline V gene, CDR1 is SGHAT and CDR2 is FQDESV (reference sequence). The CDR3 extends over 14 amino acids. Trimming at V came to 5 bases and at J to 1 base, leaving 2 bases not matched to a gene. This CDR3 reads CASSRGLAQETQYF. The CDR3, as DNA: TGTGCCAGCAGCCGGGGACTAGCCCAAGAGACCCAGTACTTC.

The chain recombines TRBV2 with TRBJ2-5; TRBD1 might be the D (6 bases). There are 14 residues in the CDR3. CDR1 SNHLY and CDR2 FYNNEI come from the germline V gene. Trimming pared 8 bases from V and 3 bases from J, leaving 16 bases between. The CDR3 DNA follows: TGTGCCAGCGTACTAAACAGGGCAAAAGAGACCCAGTACTTC. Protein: CASVLNRAKETQYF.

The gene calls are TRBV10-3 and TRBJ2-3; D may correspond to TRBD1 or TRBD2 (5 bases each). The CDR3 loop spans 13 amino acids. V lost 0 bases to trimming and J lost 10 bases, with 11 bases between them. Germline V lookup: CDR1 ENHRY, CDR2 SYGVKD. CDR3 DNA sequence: TGTGCCATCAGTGAGTCAGAGGGGCAGGCGCAGTATTTT. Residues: CAISESEGQAQYF.

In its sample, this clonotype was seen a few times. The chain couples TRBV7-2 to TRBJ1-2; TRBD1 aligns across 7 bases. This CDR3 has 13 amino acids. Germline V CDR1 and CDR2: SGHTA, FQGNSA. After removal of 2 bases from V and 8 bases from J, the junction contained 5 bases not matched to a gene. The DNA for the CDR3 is TGTGCCAGCAGCTTAACAGGGGCTTGGGGCTACACCTTC. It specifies CASSLTGAWGYTF.

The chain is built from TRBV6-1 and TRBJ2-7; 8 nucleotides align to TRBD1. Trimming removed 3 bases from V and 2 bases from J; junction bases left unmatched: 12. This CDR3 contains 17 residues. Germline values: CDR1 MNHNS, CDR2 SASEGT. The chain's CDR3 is CASSDPLTGVRTYEQYF. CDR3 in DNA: TGTGCCAGCAGTGACCCCCTGACAGGGGTTAGGACCTACGAGCAGTACTTC.

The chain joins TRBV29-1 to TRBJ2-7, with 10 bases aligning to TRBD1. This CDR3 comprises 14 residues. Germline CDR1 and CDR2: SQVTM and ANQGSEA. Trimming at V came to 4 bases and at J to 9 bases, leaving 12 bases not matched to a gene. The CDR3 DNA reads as TGCAGCGTTGTATCCGGGACAGGGGTCAACGCGCAGTACTTC. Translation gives CSVVSGTGVNAQYF.

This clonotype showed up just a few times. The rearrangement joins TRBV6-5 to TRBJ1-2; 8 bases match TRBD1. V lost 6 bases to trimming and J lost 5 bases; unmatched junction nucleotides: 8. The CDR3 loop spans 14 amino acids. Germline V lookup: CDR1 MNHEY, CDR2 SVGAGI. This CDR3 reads CASRHGQGKYGYTF. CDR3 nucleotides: TGTGCCAGCAGGCACGGACAGGGAAAATATGGCTACACCTTC.

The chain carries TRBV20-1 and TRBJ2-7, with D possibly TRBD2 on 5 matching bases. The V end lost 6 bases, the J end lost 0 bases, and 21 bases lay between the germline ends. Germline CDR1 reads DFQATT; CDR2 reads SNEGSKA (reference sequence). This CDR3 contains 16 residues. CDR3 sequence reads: CSAFSVTGSPSYEQYF. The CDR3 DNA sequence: TGCAGTGCCTTCTCAGTCACGGGGTCTCCCTCCTACGAGCAGTACTTC.

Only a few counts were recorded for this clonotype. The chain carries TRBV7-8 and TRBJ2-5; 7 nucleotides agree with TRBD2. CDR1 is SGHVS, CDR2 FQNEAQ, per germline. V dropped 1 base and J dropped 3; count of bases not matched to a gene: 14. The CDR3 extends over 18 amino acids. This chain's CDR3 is CASSLGPRGRGTKETQYF. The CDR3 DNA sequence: TGTGCCAGCAGCTTAGGACCACGCGGGCGGGGGACGAAAGAGACCCAGTACTTC.

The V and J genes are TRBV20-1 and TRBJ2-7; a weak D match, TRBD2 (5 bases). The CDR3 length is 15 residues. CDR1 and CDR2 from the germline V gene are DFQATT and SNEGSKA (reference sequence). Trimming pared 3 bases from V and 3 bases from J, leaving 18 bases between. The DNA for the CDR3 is TGCAGTGCTAGTGCGGGCACGGCCCCCCACTACGAGCAGTACTTC. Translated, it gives CSASAGTAPHYEQYF.

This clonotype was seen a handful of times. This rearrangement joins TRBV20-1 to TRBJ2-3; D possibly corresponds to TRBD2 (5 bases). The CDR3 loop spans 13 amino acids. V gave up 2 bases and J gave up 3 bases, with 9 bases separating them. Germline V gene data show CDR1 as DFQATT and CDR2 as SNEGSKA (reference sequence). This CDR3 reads CSARRLTTDTQYF. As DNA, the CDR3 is TGCAGTGCTAGACGACTAACGACAGATACGCAGTATTTT.

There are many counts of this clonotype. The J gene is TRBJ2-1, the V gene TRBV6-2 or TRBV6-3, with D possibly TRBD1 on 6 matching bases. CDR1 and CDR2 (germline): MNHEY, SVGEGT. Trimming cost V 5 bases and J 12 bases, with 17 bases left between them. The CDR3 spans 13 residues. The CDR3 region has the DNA TGTGCCAGCAGTGAACAGGGAAGTCGGCGGCAGTTCTTC. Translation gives CASSEQGSRRQFF.

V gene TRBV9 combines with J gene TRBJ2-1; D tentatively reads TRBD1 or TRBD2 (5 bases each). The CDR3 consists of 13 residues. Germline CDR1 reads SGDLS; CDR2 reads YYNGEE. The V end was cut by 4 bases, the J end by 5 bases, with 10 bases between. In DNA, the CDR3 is TGTGCCAGCAGCAAGGGACCGAACAATGAGCAGTTCTTC. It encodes CASSKGPNNEQFF.

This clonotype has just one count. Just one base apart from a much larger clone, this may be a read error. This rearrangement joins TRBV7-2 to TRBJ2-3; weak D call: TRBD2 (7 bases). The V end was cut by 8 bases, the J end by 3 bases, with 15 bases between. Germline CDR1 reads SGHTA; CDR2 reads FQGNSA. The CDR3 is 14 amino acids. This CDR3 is CASARRGPTDTQYF. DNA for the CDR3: TGTGCCAGCGCGAGGCGGGGGCCAACAGATACGCAGTATTTT.